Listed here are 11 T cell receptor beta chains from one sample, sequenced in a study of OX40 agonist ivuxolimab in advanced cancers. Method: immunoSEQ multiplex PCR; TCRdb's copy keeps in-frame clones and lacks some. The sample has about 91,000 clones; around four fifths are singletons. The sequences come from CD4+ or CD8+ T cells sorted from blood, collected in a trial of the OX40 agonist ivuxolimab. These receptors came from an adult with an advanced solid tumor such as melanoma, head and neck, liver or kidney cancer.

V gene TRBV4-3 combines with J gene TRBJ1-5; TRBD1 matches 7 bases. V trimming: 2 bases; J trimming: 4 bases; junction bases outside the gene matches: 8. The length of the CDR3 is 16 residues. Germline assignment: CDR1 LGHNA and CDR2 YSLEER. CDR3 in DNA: TGCGCCAGCAGCCAAAGTCGGACAGGTCGGAATCAGCCCCAGCATTTT. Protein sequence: CASSQSRTGRNQPQHF.

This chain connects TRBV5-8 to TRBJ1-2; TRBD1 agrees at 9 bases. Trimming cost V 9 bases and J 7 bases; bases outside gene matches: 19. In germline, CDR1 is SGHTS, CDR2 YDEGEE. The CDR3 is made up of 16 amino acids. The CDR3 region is CAKRGDRARFWAGYTF. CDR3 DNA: TGTGCCAAGAGGGGGGACAGGGCGAGATTTTGGGCTGGCTACACCTTC.

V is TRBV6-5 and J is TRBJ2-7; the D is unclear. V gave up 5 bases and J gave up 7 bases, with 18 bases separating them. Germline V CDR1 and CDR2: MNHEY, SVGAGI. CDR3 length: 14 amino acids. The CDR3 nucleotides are TGTGCCAGCAGTCGTAGAACAGACCTGGGAGAGCAGTACTTC. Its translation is CASSRRTDLGEQYF.

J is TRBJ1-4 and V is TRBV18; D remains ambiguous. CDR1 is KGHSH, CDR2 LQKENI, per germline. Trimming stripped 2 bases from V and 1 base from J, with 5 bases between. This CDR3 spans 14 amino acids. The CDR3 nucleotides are TGTGCCAGCTCACCAGGAAAAACTAATGAAAAACTGTTTTTT. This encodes CASSPGKTNEKLFF.

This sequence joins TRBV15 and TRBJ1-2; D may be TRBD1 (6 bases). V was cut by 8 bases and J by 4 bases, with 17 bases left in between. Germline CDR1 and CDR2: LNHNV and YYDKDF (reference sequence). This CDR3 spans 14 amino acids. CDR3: CATQRGALGYGYTF. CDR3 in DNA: TGTGCCACCCAACGGGGGGCCCTGGGCTATGGCTACACCTTC.

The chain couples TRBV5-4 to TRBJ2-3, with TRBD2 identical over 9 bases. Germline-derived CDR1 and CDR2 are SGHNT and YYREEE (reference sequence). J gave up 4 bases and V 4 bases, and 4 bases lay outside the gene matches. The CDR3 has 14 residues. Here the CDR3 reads CASSPSGGSDTQYF. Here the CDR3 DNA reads TGTGCCAGCAGCCCCAGCGGGGGGTCAGATACGCAGTATTTT.

CDR3 nucleotides: TGTGCCAGCAGGCAACAGGGGGCGGACGAGCAGTACGTC. Residues: CASRQQGADEQYV. The gene calls are TRBV2 and TRBJ2-7; 9 nucleotides match TRBD1. Germline V gives CDR1 SNHLY, CDR2 FYNNEI. The CDR3 runs 13 residues. V lost 6 bases and J lost 5; bases outside the gene matches: 5.

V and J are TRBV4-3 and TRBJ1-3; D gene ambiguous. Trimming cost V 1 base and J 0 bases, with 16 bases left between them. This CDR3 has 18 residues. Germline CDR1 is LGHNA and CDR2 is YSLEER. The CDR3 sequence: CASSQAIAGRSSGNTIYF. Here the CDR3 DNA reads TGCGCCAGCAGCCAAGCGATCGCCGGACGGTCCTCTGGAAACACCATATATTTT.

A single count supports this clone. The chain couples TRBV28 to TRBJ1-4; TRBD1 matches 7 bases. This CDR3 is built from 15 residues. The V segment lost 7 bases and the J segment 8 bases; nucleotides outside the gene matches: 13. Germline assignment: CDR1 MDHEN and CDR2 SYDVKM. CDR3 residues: CASTLSTGVGEKLFF. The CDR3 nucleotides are TGTGCCAGCACCTTAAGCACAGGGGTGGGAGAAAAACTGTTTTTT.

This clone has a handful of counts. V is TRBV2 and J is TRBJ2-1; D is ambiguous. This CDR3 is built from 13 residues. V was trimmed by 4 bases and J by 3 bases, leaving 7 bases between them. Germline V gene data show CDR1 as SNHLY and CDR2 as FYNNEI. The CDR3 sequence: CASSGAVYNEQFF. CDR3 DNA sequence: TGTGCCAGCAGTGGGGCGGTCTACAATGAGCAGTTCTTC.

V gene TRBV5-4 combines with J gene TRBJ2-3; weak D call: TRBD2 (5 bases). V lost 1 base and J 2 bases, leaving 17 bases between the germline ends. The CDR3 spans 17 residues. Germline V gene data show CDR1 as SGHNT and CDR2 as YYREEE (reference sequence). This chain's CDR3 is CASSLNIARVHTDTQYF. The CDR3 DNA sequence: TGTGCCAGCAGCTTGAATATAGCGAGGGTACACACAGATACGCAGTATTTT.